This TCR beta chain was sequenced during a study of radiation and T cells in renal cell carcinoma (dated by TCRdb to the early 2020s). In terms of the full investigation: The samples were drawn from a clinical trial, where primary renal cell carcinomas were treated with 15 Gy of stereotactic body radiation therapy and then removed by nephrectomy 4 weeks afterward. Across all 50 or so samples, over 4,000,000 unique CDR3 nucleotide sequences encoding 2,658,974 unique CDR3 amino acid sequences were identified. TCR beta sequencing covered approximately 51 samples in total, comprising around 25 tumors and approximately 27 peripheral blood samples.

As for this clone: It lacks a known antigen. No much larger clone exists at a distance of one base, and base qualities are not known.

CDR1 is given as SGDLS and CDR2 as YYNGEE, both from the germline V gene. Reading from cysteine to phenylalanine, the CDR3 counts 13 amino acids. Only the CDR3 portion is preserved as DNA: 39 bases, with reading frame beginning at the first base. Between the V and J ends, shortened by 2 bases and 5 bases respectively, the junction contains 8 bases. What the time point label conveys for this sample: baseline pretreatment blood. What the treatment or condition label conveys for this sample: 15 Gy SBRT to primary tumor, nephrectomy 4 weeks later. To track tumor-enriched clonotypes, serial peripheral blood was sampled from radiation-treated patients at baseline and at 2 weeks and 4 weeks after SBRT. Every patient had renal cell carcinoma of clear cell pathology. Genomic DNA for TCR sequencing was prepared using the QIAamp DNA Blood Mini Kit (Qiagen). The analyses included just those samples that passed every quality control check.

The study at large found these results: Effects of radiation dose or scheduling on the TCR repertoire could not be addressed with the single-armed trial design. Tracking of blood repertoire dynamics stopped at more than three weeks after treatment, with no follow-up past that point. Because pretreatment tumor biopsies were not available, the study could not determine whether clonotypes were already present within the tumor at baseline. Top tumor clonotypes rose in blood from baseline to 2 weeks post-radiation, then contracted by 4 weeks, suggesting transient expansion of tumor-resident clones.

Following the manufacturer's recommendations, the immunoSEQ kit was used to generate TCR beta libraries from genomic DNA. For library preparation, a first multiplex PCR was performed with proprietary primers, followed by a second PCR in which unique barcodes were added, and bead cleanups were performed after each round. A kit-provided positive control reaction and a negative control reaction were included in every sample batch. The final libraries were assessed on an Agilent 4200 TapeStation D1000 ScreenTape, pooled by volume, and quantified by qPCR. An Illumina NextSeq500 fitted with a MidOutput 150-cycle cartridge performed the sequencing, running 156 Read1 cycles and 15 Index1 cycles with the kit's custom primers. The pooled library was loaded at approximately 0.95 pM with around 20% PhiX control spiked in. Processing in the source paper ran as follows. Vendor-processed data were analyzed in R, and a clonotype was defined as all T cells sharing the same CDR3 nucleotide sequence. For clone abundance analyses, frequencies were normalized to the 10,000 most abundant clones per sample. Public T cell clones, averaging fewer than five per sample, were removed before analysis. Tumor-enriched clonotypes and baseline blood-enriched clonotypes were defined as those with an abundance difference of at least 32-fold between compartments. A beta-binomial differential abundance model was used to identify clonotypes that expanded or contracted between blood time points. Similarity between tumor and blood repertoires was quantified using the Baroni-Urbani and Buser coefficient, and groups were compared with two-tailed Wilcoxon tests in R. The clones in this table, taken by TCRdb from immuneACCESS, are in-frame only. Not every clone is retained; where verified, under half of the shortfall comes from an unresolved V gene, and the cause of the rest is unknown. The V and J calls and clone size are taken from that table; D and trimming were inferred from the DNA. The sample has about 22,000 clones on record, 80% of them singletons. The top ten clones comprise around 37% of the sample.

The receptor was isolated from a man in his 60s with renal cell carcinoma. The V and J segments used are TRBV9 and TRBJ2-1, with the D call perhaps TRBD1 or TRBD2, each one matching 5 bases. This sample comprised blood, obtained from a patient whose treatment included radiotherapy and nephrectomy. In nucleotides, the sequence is TGTGCCAGCAGCGTCGGGACCAACAATGAGCAGTTCTTC. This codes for CASSVGTNNEQFF.